These T cell receptor beta chains were read from a single sample in a study of CDR3 diversity in severe acne. TCRdb re-called the PCR reads with MiXCR, one entry per CDR3 protein. Among more than 80,000 distinct CDR3 sequences listed, 45% to 50% were seen once. Sample: blood. The receptors were gathered from a male donor with severe acne vulgaris. Both conserved end residues are part of each CDR3. The D gene is left open where the match is weak. Clone size is shown for a subset of rows, as once, few, many or a class of expanded clone.

>TRBJ2-2|TRBV12-3/TRBV12-4|few|-
CASTSTYWGTGELFF
TGTGCCAGCACCTCGACGTACTGGGGGACCGGGGAGCTGTTTTTT
>TRBJ2-5|TRBV28|many|TRBD1
CASSARDRGGETQYF
TGTGCCAGCAGTGCCCGGGACAGGGGAGGCGAGACCCAGTACTTC
>TRBJ2-1|TRBV9|-|TRBD1
CASSVDRGLANEQFF
TGTGCCAGCAGCGTAGACAGGGGGCTGGCCAATGAGCAGTTCTTC
>TRBJ1-1|TRBV10-3|few|TRBD1
CATLGDRTLPWWGLNTEAFF
TGTGCCACCCTTGGGGACAGAACTTTACCCTGGTGGGGTTTGAACACTGAAGCTTTCTTT
>TRBJ2-2|TRBV6-5|-|-
CASRAANTGELFF
TGTGCCAGCAGAGCGGCGAACACCGGGGAGCTGTTTTTT
>TRBJ2-7|TRBV25-1|-|TRBD2
CASSESPAGTNYEQYF
TGTGCCAGCAGTGAATCACCAGCGGGGACGAACTACGAGCAGTACTTC
>TRBJ2-1|TRBV5-1|many|-
CASSLQRQGVYNEQFF
TGCGCCAGCAGCTTGCAGCGGCAAGGAGTCTACAATGAGCAGTTCTTC
>TRBJ1-3|TRBV20-1|few|TRBD1
CSANDRGGGNTIYF
TGCAGTGCAAATGACAGGGGTGGTGGAAACACCATATATTTT
>TRBJ2-2|TRBV11-1|-|TRBD1
CASGHGTVETGELFF
TGTGCCAGCGGTCACGGGACAGTCGAAACCGGGGAGCTGTTTTTT
>TRBJ2-3|TRBV6-4|few|TRBD2
CASSELAGVPTDTQYF
TGTGCCAGCAGTGAACTAGCGGGAGTCCCCACAGATACGCAGTATTTT
>TRBJ1-3|TRBV2|-|-
CANLYSGNTIYF
TGTGCCAACCTTTACTCTGGAAACACCATATATTTT
>TRBJ2-2|TRBV10-1|once|-
CASSHGQHQPNTGELFF
TGCGCCAGCAGTCACGGACAGCACCAACCGAACACCGGGGAGCTGTTTTTT
>TRBJ2-2|TRBV7-3|many|TRBD2
CASSLLPGLAGSNTGELFF
TGTGCCAGCAGCTTATTACCCGGACTAGCGGGAAGCAACACCGGGGAGCTGTTTTTT
>TRBJ2-7|TRBV19|many|-
CASSKGQWSIYEQYF
TGTGCCAGTAGTAAGGGGCAGTGGAGCATCTACGAGCAGTACTTC
>TRBJ1-6|TRBV10-3|-|-
CAISEQSGSPLHF
TGTGCCATCAGCGAACAAAGCGGGTCACCCCTCCACTTT
>TRBJ1-5|TRBV20-1|-|TRBD1
CSARWRDRGFDQPQHF
TGCAGTGCTAGATGGCGGGACAGGGGGTTCGATCAACCCCAGCATTTT
>TRBJ1-2|TRBV28|once|TRBD1
CASSLRTGHYGYTF
TGTGCCAGCAGTTTACGGACAGGGCACTATGGCTACACCTTC
>TRBJ2-3|TRBV7-8|many|-
CASSWPAGQGSTDTQYF
TGTGCCAGCAGTTGGCCGGCGGGGCAGGGGAGCACAGATACGCAGTATTTT
>TRBJ1-2|TRBV29-1|-|-
CSVVDDSNYGYTF
TGCAGCGTTGTTGACGACTCGAACTATGGCTACACCTTC
>TRBJ2-7|TRBV27|few|-
CASSLLTELAVPYEQYF
TGTGCCAGCAGTTTGCTGACTGAACTAGCTGTTCCCTACGAGCAGTACTTC
>TRBJ1-3|TRBV5-1|few|-
CASSTDATGNTIYF
TGCGCCAGCAGCACGGACGCTACTGGAAACACCATATATTTT
>TRBJ2-3|TRBV7-8|once|TRBD2
CASSVGLAGPTDTQYF
TGTGCCAGCAGCGTGGGACTAGCGGGACCCACAGATACGCAGTATTTT
>TRBJ2-5|TRBV6-6|many|-
CASSYPQGGVQETQYF
TGTGCCAGCAGTTACCCCCAGGGGGGGGTCCAAGAGACCCAGTACTTC
>TRBJ1-2|TRBV5-1|-|TRBD1
CASSLGGQGAGGYTF
TGCGCCAGCAGCTTGGGGGGACAGGGCGCGGGTGGCTACACCTTC
>TRBJ2-5|TRBV13|many|TRBD2
CASSAGTSGETQYF
TGTGCCAGCAGCGCCGGGACTAGCGGCGAGACCCAGTACTTC
>TRBJ1-5|TRBV24-1|-|-
CATSDSLAPPGRYQPQHF
TGTGCCACCAGTGATTCGCTTGCGCCCCCAGGGCGGTATCAGCCCCAGCATTTT
>TRBJ1-1|TRBV19|-|TRBD1
CAGSPGQGGTEAFF
TGTGCCGGTAGTCCCGGACAGGGTGGGACTGAAGCTTTCTTT
>TRBJ2-3|TRBV5-1|few|-
CASSLGDTRQGTQYF
TGCGCCAGCAGCTTGGGAGACACCCGTCAAGGGACGCAGTATTTT
>TRBJ2-7|TRBV7-8|few|TRBD1
CASSLVSGTGGYEQYF
TGTGCCAGCAGCTTAGTTTCTGGGACAGGGGGCTACGAGCAGTACTTC
>TRBJ2-1|TRBV7-6|-|TRBD2
CASSLRLAEVF
TGTGCCAGCAGCTTACGACTAGCGGAGGTCTTC
>TRBJ1-1|TRBV14|-|-
CASSQAHLTEAFF
TGTGCCAGCAGCCAAGCGCACCTCACTGAAGCTTTCTTT
>TRBJ2-3|TRBV7-2|once|TRBD2
CASSTLAGADTQYF
TGTGCCAGCAGCACACTGGCGGGAGCAGATACGCAGTATTTT
>TRBJ2-7|TRBV27|many|-
CASSYSEAYEQYF
TGTGCCAGCAGTTATTCCGAGGCCTACGAGCAGTACTTC
>TRBJ1-2|TRBV24-1|many|-
CATSDGGLGYTF
TGTGCCACCAGTGATGGGGGGCTTGGCTACACCTTC
>TRBJ2-1|TRBV13|-|TRBD2
CASSSGLAGGSNEQFF
TGTGCCAGCAGCTCGGGACTAGCGGGAGGAAGCAATGAGCAGTTCTTC
>TRBJ2-5|TRBV12-3/TRBV12-4|many|-
CASSPTGLKGTQYF
TGTGCCAGCAGTCCCACAGGGTTGAAAGGGACCCAGTACTTC
>TRBJ2-3|TRBV25-1|-|TRBD1
CASSESKLRAGGEDTQYF
TGTGCCAGCAGTGAATCGAAGCTTAGGGCAGGGGGTGAGGATACGCAGTATTTT